This TCR beta chain was documented in a study of blood T cell repertoires in COVID-19. The assay was immunoSEQ multiplex PCR, and TCRdb's table has in-frame clones only and misses some. Of roughly 150,000 clones in the sample, roughly 84% are singletons; the top ten hold nearly 10%. CDR1 is SGHVS and CDR2 is FNYEAQ in the germline V gene. The CDR3 runs to 15 residues. Trimming stripped 7 bases from V and 4 bases from J, with 19 bases between. The chain has TRBV7-6 and TRBJ1-1; tentative D call: TRBD1 (6 bases). The receptor comes from a woman between 50 and 59 years old with acute or convalescent COVID-19. The sequenced sample was peripheral blood. The CDR3 protein is CASTLPGQTVTEAFF. DNA of the CDR3: TGTGCCAGCACCTTGCCGGGACAAACTGTCACTGAAGCTTTCTTT.